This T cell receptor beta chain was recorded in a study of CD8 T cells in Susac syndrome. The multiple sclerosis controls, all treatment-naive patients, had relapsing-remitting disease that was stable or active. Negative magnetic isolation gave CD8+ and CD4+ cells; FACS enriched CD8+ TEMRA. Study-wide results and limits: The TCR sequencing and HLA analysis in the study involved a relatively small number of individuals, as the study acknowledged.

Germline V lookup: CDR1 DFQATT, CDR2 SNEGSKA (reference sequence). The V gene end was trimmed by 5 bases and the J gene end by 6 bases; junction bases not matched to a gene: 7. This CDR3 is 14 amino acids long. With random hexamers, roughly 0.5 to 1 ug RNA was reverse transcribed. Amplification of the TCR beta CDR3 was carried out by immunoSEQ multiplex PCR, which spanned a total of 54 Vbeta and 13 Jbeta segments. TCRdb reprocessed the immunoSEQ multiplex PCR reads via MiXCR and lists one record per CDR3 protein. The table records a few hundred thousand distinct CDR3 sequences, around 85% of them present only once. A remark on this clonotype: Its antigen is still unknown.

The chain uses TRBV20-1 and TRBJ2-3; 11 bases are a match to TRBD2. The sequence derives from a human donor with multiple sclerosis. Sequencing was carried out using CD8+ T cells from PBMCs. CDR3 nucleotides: TGCAGTGCTTGGACTAGCGGGCAGTGGGATACGCAGTATTTT. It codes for CSAWTSGQWDTQYF.